This passage covers 3 T cell receptor beta chains from one sample sequenced in a study of T cells in Graves' hyperthyroidism and ophthalmopathy. The CDR3 regions of TCR beta were amplified from RNA transcripts. Using the HTBI primer set, a first-round RT-PCR was run on the TCR CDR3. TCRdb re-derived calls from the multiplex PCR reads in MiXCR, one entry per CDR3 protein. The repertoire holds about 610,000 distinct CDR3 sequences, with about 43% as singletons. Sequences were obtained from peripheral blood or thyroid tissue (not recorded which). All receptors come from a woman between 18 and 29 years old with Graves' hyperthyroidism.

V and J are TRBV19 and TRBJ2-1; D may be TRBD1 or TRBD2 (7 bases each). In germline, CDR1 is LNHDA, CDR2 SQIVND (reference sequence). There are 15 residues in the CDR3. V lost 3 bases to trimming and J lost 7 bases, with 16 bases between them. CDR3: CASSIGWQGGNEQFF. The CDR3 DNA reads TGTGCCAGTAGTATTGGTTGGCAGGGGGGGAATGAGCAGTTCTTC.

CDR3 loop: CASSPLAGLQETQYF. The DNA for the CDR3 is TGTGCCAGCTCACCACTAGCGGGGTTACAAGAGACCCAGTACTTC. The chain joins TRBV18 to TRBJ2-5, with 8 bases matching TRBD2. The CDR3 is 15 amino acids. In germline, CDR1 is KGHSH, CDR2 LQKENI. V lost 1 base and J lost 2; bases outside the gene matches: 3.

This sequence joins TRBV12-3 or TRBV12-4 and TRBJ2-7; 9 bases align to TRBD1. There are 12 residues in the CDR3. V trimming: 6 bases; J trimming: 6 bases; junction bases outside the gene matches: 3. This CDR3 is CASRLTGGEQYF. The CDR3 DNA reads TGTGCCAGCAGGTTGACAGGGGGCGAGCAGTACTTC.